This T cell receptor (beta chain) is from a study of T cell responses to AZD1222 COVID-19 vaccine. As for this clone: Its specificity is not known.

TCRdb's copy holds only in-frame clones and misses some; the assay was immunoSEQ multiplex PCR. The sample holds around 140,000 clones; roughly nine tenths are singletons and the top ten take approximately 9%. Study outcomes and limitations: After the peak T cell response, and only then, were repertoires sampled. Most donors were white British and more were female, and clonal diversity was possibly underestimated.

Pooled samples include second doses given at about 4 or 12 weeks. J lost 0 bases, V lost 4 bases, and 4 bases had no gene match. The CDR3 consists of 16 residues. The germline CDR1 and CDR2 sequences are SEHNR and FQNEAQ (reference sequence). J is TRBJ2-2 and V is TRBV7-9, with 8 bases lining up with TRBD1. This TCR was recovered from an adult who received the AZD1222 COVID-19 vaccine. Sequencing used peripheral blood, obtained 28 days after the second AZD1222 dose. The CDR3 spells CASSSPTGANTGELFF. The CDR3 DNA is TGTGCCAGCAGCTCGCCGACAGGGGCGAACACCGGGGAGCTGTTTTTT. The full variable domain, completed using reference TRBV7-9 and TRBJ2-2, is DTGVSQNPRHKITKRGQNVTFRCDPISEHNRLYWYRQTLGQGPEFLTYFQNEAQLEKSRLLSDRFSAERPKGSFSTLEIQRTEQGDSAMYLCASSSPTGANTGELFFGEGSRLTVL.